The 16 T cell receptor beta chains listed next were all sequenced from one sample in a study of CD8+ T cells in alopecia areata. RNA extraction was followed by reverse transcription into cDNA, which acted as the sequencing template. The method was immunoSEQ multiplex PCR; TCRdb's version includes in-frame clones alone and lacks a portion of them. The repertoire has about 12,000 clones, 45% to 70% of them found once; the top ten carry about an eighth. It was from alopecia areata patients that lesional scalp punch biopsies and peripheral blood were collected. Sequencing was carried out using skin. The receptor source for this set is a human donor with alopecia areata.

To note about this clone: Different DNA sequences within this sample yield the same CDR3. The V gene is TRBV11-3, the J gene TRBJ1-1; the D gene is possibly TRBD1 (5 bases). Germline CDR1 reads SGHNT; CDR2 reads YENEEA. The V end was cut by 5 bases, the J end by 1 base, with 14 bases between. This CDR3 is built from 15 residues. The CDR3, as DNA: TGTGCCAGCAGCCCAGGAGGGGACCCGAACACTGAAGCTTTCTTT. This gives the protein CASSPGGDPNTEAFF.

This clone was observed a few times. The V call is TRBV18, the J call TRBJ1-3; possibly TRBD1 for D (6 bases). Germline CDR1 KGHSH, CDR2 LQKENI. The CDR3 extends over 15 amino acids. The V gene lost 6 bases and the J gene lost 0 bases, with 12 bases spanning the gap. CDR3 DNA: TGTGCCAGCTCCGTAGCGGACAGCTCTGGAAACACCATATATTTT. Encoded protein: CASSVADSSGNTIYF.

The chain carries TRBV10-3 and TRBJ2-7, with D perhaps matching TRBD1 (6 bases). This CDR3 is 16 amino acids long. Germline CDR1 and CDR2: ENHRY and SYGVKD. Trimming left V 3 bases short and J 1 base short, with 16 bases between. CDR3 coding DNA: TGTGCCATCAGTGAATCAGATAAAACAGGGTCCTACGAGCAGTACTTC. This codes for CAISESDKTGSYEQYF.

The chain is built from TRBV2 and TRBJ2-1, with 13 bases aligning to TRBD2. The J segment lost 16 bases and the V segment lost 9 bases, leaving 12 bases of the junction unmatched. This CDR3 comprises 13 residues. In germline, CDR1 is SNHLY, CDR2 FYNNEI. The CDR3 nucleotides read TGTGCCAGAGTAGCTTACGGACTAGCGGGGGCATTCTTC. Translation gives CARVAYGLAGAFF.

The CDR3 region is CASSRNAGQGAPGELFF. The CDR3 DNA reads TGCGCCAGCAGCCGGAACGCGGGACAGGGGGCCCCCGGGGAGCTGTTTTTT. The chain combines TRBV4-3 with TRBJ2-2, with TRBD1 identical over 12 bases. V gave up 4 bases and J gave up 6 bases; unmatched junction bases: 9. The CDR3 has 17 amino acids. Per the germline V gene, CDR1 is LGHNA and CDR2 is YSLEER.

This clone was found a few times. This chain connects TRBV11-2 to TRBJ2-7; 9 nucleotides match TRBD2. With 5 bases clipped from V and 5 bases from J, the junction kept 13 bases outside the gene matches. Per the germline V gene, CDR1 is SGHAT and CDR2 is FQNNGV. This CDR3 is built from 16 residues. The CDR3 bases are TGTGCCAGCAGCCCACGCGGCGGGGGGGGACTCGACGAGCAGTACTTC. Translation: CASSPRGGGGLDEQYF.

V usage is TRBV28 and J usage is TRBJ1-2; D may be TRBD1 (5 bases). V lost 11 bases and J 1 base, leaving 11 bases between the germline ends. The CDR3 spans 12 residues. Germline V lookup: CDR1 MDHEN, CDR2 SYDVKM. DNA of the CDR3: TGTGCCCGGGGCGATGATAACTATGGCTACACCTTC. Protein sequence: CARGDDNYGYTF.

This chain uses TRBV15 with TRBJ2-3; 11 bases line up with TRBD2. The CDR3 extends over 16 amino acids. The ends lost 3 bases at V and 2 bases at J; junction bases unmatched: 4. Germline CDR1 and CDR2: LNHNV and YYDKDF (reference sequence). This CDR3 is CATSSGTSGYTDTQYF. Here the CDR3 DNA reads TGTGCCACCAGCAGCGGGACTAGCGGTTACACAGATACGCAGTATTTT.

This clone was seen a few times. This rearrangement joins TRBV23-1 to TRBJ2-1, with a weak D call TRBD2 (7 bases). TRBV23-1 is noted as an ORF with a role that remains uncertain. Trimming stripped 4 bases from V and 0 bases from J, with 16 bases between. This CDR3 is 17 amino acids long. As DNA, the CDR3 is TGCGCCAGCAGTCCAGGTCAGGGGAGGGGCTCCTACAATGAGCAGTTCTTC. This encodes CASSPGQGRGSYNEQFF.

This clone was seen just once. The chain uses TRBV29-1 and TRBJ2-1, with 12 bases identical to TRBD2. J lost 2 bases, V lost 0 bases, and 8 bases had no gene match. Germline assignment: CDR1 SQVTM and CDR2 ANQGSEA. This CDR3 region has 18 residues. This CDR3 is CSVEEPGTSGSTYNEQFF. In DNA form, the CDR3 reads TGCAGCGTTGAAGAGCCGGGGACTAGCGGGTCCACCTACAATGAGCAGTTCTTC.

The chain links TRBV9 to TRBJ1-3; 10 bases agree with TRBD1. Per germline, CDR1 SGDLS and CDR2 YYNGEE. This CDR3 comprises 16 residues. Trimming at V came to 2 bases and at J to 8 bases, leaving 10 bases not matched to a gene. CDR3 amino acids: CASSVRGQGDSDTIYF. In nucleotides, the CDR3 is TGTGCCAGCAGCGTGAGAGGACAGGGGGACTCAGACACCATATATTTT.

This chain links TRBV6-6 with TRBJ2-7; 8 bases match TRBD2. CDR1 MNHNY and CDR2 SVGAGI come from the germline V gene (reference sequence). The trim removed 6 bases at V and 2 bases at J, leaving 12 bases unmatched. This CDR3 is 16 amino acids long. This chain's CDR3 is CASSSTAGGFTYEQYF. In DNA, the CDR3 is TGTGCCAGCAGCTCAACGGCGGGAGGATTTACCTACGAGCAGTACTTC.

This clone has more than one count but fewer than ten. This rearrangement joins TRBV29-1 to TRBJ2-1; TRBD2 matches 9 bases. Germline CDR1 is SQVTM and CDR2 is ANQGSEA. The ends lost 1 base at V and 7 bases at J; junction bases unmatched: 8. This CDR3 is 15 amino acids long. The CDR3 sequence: CSVEGGGGALNEQFF. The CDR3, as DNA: TGCAGCGTTGAAGGAGGCGGGGGGGCCCTGAATGAGCAGTTCTTC.

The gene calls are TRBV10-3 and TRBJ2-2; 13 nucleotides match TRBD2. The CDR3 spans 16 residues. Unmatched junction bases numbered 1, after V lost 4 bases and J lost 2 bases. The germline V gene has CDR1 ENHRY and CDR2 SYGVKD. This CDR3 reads CAISVGLAGNTGELFF. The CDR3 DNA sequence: TGTGCCATCAGTGTGGGACTAGCGGGAAACACCGGGGAGCTGTTTTTT.

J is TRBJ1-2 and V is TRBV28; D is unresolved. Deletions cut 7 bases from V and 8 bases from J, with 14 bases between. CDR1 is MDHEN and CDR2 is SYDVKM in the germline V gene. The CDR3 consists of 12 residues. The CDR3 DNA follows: TGTGCCAGCACCCCCCTGGCCGGGGGCTACACCTTC. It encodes CASTPLAGGYTF.

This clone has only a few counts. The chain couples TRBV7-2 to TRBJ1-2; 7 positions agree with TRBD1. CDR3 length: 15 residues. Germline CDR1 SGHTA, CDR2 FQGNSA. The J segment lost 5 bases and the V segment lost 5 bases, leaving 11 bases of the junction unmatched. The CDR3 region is CASSSSEGAGYGYTF. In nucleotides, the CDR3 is TGTGCCAGCAGCAGTAGTGAGGGGGCAGGGTATGGCTACACCTTC.